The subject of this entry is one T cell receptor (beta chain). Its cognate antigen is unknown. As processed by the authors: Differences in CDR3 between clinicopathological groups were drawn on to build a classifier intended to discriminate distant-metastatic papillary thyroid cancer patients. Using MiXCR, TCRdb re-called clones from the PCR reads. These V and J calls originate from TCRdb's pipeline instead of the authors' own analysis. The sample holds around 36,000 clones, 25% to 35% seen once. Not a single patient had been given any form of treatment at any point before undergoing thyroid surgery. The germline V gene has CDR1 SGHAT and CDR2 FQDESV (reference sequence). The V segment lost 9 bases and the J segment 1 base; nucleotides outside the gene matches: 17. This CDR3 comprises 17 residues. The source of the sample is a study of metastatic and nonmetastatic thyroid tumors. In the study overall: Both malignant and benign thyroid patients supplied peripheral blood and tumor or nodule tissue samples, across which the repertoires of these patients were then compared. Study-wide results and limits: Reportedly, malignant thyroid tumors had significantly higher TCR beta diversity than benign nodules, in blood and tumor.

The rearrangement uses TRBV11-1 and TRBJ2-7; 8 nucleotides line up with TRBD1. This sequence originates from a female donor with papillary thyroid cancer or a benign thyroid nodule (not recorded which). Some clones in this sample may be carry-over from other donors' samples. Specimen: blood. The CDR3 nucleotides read TGTGCCAGAAGGCCCAATAGAGGACAGGGTGAGTCCTACGAGCAGTACTTC. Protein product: CARRPNRGQGESYEQYF. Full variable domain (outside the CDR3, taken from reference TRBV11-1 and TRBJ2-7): EAEVAQSPRYKITEKSQAVAFWCDPISGHATLYWYRQILGQGPELLVQFQDESVVDDSQLPKDRFSAERLKGVDSTLKIQPAELGDSAMYLCARRPNRGQGESYEQYFGPGTRLTVT.